The clone carrying this T cell receptor beta chain came up many times. Regions amplified from RNA transcripts were the TCR beta CDR3 regions. The TCR CDR3 first-round RT-PCR relied on the HTBI primer set. Each CDR3 protein is one row after TCRdb ran MiXCR on the multiplex PCR reads. The sample holds around 540,000 distinct CDR3 sequences, more than 15% seen once. The data belong to a study of T cells in Graves' hyperthyroidism and ophthalmopathy. Patients with uncontrolled infections, other autoimmune diseases, pregnancy or lactation were excluded. Sequences were obtained from blood. This TCR derives from a woman in her twenties or thirties with Graves' ophthalmopathy.

The CDR3 nucleotides are TGTGCCTGGAGCGCCGGGACAAAAGAGACCCAGTACTTC. It codes for CAWSAGTKETQYF. The chain joins TRBV30 to TRBJ2-5, with D possibly matching TRBD1 (6 bases). Germline V CDR1 and CDR2: GTSNPN, SVGIG (reference sequence). The germline V and J ends were trimmed by 3 bases and 3 bases, with 11 bases remaining between them. The CDR3 runs to 13 residues.